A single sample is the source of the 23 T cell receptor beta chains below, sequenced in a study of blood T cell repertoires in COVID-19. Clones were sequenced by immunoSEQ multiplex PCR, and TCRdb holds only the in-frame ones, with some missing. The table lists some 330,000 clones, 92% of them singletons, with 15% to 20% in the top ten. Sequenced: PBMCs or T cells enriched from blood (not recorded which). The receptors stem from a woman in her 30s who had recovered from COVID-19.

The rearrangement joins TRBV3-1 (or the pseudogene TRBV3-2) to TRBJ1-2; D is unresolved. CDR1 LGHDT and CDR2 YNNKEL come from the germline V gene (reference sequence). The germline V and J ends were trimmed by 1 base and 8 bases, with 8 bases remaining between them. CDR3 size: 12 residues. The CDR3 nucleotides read TGTGCCAGCAGCCAAGCTGACTTGGGCTACACCTTC. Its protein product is CASSQADLGYTF.

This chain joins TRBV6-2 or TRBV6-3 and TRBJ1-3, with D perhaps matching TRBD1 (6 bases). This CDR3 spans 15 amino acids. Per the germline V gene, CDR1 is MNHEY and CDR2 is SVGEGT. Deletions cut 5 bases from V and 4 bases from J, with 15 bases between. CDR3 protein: CASSQTQGFGNTIYF. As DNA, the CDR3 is TGTGCCAGCAGTCAAACACAGGGCTTCGGAAACACCATATATTTT.

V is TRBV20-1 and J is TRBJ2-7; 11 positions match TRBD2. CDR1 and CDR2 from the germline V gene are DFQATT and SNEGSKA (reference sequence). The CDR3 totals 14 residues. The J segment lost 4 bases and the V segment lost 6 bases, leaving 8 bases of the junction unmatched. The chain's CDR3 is CSASVAGGKYEQYF. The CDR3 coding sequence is TGCAGTGCGAGTGTAGCGGGAGGGAAGTACGAGCAGTACTTC.

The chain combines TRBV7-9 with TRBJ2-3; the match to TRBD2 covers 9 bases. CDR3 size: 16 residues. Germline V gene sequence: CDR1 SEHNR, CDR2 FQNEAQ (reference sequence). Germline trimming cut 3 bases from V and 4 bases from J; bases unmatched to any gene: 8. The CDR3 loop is CASSFFRTSASDTQYF. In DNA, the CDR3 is TGTGCCAGCAGCTTTTTCCGGACTAGCGCTTCAGATACGCAGTATTTT.

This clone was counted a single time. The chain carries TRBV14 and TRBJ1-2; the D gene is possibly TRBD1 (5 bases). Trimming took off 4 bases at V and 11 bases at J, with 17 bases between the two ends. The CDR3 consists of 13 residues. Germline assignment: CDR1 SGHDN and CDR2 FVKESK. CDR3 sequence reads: CASSPYLQAAYTF. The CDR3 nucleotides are TGTGCCAGCAGCCCGTACCTACAGGCGGCTTACACCTTC.

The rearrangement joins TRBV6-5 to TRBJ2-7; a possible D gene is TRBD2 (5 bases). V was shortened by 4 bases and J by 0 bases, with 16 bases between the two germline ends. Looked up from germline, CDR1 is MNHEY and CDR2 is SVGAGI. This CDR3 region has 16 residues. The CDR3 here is CASSLSRGVSSYEQYF. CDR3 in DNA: TGTGCCAGCAGTTTGTCCCGGGGTGTTAGCTCCTACGAGCAGTACTTC.

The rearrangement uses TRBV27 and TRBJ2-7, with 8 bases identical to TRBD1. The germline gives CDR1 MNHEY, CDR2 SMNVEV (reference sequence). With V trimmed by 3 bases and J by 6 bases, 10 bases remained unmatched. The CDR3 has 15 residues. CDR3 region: CASSFGQGILGEQYF. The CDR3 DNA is TGTGCCAGCAGTTTCGGACAGGGAATCTTGGGCGAGCAGTACTTC.

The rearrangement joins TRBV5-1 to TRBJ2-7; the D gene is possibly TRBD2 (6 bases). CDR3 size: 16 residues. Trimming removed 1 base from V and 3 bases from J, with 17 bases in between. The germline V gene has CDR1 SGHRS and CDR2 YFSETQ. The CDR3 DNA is TGCGCCAGCAGCTTGTGGGGGACGGGGGTCGGCTACGAGCAGTACTTC. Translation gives CASSLWGTGVGYEQYF.

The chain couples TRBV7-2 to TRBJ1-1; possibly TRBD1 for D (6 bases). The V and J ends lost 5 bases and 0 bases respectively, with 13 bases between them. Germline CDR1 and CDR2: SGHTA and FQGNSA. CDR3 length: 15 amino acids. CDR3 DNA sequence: TGTGCCAGCAGCAGCGGGGGGCCATTGAACACTGAAGCTTTCTTT. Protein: CASSSGGPLNTEAFF.

CDR3: CASSYGMSGIPYEQYF. CDR3 sequence (DNA): TGTGCCAGCAGTTACGGTATGAGCGGGATTCCCTACGAGCAGTACTTC. The V and J genes are TRBV6-2 or TRBV6-3 and TRBJ2-7; 7 bases agree with TRBD2. The J segment lost 2 bases and the V segment lost 2 bases, leaving 9 bases of the junction unmatched. The CDR3 runs 16 residues. CDR1 MNHEY and CDR2 SVGEGT come from the germline V gene.

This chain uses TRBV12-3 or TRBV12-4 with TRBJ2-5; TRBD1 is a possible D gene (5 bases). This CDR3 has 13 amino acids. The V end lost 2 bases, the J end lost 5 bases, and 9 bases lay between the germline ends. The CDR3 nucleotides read TGTGCCAGCAGTTTAAGGGGAACGGAGACCCAGTACTTC. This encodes CASSLRGTETQYF.

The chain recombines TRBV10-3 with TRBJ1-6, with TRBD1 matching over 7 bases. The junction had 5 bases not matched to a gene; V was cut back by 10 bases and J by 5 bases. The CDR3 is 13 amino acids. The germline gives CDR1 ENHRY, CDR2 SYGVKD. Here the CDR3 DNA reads TGTGCCACCCGACAGGGCAATAATTCACCCCTCCACTTT. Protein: CATRQGNNSPLHF.

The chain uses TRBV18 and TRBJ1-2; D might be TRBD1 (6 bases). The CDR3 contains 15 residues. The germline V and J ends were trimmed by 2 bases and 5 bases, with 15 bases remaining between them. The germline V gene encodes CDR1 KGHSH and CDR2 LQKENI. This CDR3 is CASSPSGGTRYGYTF. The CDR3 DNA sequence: TGTGCCAGCTCACCATCGGGGGGCACGAGGTATGGCTACACCTTC.

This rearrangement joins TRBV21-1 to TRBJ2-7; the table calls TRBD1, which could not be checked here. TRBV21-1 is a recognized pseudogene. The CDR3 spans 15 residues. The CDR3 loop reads CASSKALYRHYEQYF. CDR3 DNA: TGTGCCAGCAGCAAAGCGCTATACAGACACTACGAGCAGTACTTC.

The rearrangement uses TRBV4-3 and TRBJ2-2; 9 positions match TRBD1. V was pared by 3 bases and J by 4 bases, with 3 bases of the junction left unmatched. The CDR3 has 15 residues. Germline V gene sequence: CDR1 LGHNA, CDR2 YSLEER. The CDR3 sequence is CASSHIQGATGELFF. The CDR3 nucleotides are TGCGCCAGCAGCCATATACAGGGGGCCACCGGGGAGCTGTTTTTT.

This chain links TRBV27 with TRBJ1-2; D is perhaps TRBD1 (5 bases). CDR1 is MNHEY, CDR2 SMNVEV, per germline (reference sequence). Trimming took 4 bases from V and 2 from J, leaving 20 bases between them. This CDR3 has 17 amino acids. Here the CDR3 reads CASSYPPQALINYGYTF. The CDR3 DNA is TGTGCCAGCAGTTATCCCCCACAGGCTCTAATCAACTATGGCTACACCTTC.

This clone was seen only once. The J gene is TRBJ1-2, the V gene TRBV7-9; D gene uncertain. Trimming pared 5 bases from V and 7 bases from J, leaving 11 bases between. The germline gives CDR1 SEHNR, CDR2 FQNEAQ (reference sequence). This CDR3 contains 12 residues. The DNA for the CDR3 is TGTGCCAGCAGCCCCTACGATACTGGCTACACCTTC. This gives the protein CASSPYDTGYTF.

CDR3 protein: CASSLGEAHGYTF. The CDR3 nucleotides are TGTGCCAGCAGCTTAGGGGAGGCCCATGGCTACACCTTC. The J gene is TRBJ1-2, the V gene TRBV11-2; D call uncertain. V lost 1 base to trimming and J lost 6 bases, with 9 bases between them. The CDR3 has 13 residues. CDR1 is SGHAT, CDR2 FQNNGV, per germline.

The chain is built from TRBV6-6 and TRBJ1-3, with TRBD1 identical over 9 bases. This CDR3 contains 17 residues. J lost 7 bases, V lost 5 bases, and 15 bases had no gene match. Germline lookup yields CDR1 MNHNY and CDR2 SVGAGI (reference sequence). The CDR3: CASSRASLQGAGNTIYF. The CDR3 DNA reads TGTGCCAGCAGTCGAGCGTCCCTACAGGGGGCGGGGAACACCATATATTTT.

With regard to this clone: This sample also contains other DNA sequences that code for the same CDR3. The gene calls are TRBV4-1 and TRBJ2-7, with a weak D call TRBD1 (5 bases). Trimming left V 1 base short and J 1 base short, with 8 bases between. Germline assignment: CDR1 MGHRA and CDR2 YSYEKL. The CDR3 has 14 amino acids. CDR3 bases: TGCGCCAGCAGCCAAGGGCAGGGATCCTACGAGCAGTACTTC. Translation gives CASSQGQGSYEQYF.

DNA of the CDR3: TGTGCCAGCAGTCGACCCTTAGCGGGGCCCCTCTACAATGAGCAGTTCTTC. This translates into CASSRPLAGPLYNEQFF. V and J are TRBV28 and TRBJ2-1, with TRBD2 matching over 8 bases. CDR1 is MDHEN and CDR2 is SYDVKM in the germline V gene. This CDR3 contains 17 residues. V lost 5 bases to trimming and J lost 3 bases; unmatched junction nucleotides: 12.

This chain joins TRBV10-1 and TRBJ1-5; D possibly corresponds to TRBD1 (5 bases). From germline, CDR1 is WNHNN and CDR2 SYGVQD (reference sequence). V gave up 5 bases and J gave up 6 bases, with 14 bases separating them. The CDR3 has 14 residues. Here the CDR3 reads CASSWDPGGQPQHF. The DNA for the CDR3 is TGCGCCAGCAGTTGGGACCCGGGGGGTCAGCCCCAGCATTTT.

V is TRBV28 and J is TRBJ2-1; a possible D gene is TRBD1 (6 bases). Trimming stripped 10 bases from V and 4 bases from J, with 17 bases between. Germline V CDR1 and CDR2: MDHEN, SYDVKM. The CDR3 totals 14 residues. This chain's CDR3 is CAISRDTTYNEQFF. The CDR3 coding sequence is TGTGCCATATCCCGGGACACCACTTACAATGAGCAGTTCTTC.